This T cell receptor (beta chain) originates from a study of spatial heterogeneity in lung cancer. Study overall: The follow-up PBMC samples were sequenced whenever they were available. The median time to follow-up was around 24 months after resection. Study-wide findings and caveats: Circulating ubiquitous expanded tumor TCRs were observed more frequently at resection than at follow-up.

Germline values: CDR1 LNHDA, CDR2 SQIVND (reference sequence). V gave up 3 bases and J gave up 8 bases; unmatched junction bases: 7. The CDR3 extends over 14 amino acids. TCRdb recomputed calls from the 5' RACE reads with MiXCR, one row per CDR3 protein. The table shows roughly 99,000 distinct CDR3 sequences, with approximately 19% occurring only once. This clonotype turned up a few times. Antigen: not known. Time point in this sample: blood at routine non-recurrence follow-up after resection. This clonotype was sampled from a male donor with early-stage non-small cell lung cancer. The chain couples TRBV19 to TRBJ2-1; TRBD2 aligns across 7 bases. The sequenced sample was PBMCs, obtained at follow-up. The CDR3 DNA reads TGTGCCAGTAGTATGGCTAGCGGTTGGGATGAGCAGTTCTTC. It codes for CASSMASGWDEQFF.